Listed below are T cell receptor beta chains from one sample, sequenced in a study of a mutant IDH1 vaccine in newly diagnosed glioma. TCRdb keeps only in-frame clones here, not all; method: immunoSEQ multiplex PCR. Among approximately 35,000 clones, roughly 90% were seen once, and the ten largest hold over 2.5%. No antigen has been identified for these receptors. Sequences were derived from PBMCs, sampled from a glioma patient whose treatment included an IDH1 peptide vaccine. The source is a middle-aged man with glioma. The CDR3 runs from the conserved cysteine through the conserved F or W. The D gene is left open where the match is weak. Clone size is shown for a subset of rows, as once, few, many or a class of expanded clone.

TRBV12-5	-	TRBJ2-1	-	TGTGCTAGTGGTTTCGGAATAGCCTACAATGAGCAGTTCTTC	CASGFGIAYNEQFF
TRBV6-6	-	TRBJ1-1	-	TGTGCCAGCAGTTACAGGTACCCCGTAGACACTGAAGCTTTCTTT	CASSYRYPVDTEAFF
TRBV2	-	TRBJ2-3	-	TGTGCCACCCGGCCGGACACAGATACGCAGTATTTT	CATRPDTDTQYF
TRBV9	-	TRBJ2-1	-	TGTGCCAGCAGCCGAGTCCAGTACAATGAGCAGTTCTTC	CASSRVQYNEQFF
TRBV4-3	TRBD1	TRBJ1-2	-	TGCGCCAGCAGCCAAGATTGGGGACAGGATGGCTACACCTTC	CASSQDWGQDGYTF
TRBV7-8	-	TRBJ1-4	-	TGTGCCAGCAGCTTAAAAGGGGCTCAGGCTAATGAAAAACTGTTTTTT	CASSLKGAQANEKLFF
TRBV28	-	TRBJ1-2	-	TGTGCCAGCAGTTTCCCCGGGGACGGGGGGAGAGGCTACACCTTC	CASSFPGDGGRGYTF
TRBV27	-	TRBJ1-4	few	TGTGCCAGCAGCCTTAATAGGAGACCTAATGAAAAACTGTTTTTT	CASSLNRRPNEKLFF
TRBV7-9	TRBD1	TRBJ1-1	-	TGTACCAGCAGAGGGGGCGAAGACACTGAAGCTTTCTTT	CTSRGGEDTEAFF
TRBV28	-	TRBJ1-4	-	TGTGCCAGCAGGGGCCCAGCGAAGGAAAAACTGTTTTTT	CASRGPAKEKLFF
TRBV15	-	TRBJ2-1	-	TGTGCCACCCGTCAGAGGGACTACAATGAGCAGTTCTTC	CATRQRDYNEQFF
TRBV7-9	TRBD1	TRBJ2-7	once	TGTGCCAGCAGCTTAGCACAGGGGGCAATCTACGAGCAGTACTTC	CASSLAQGAIYEQYF
TRBV7-2	TRBD1	TRBJ1-3	-	TGTGCCAGCAGCTTGGTGACAGGGGCTGGAAACACCATATATTTT	CASSLVTGAGNTIYF
TRBV9	TRBD1	TRBJ1-2	-	TGTGCCAGCAGCACCAGAAGGGCGATCGGGACAGGGTTTTCGTATGGCTACACCTTC	CASSTRRAIGTGFSYGYTF
TRBV6-9	TRBD1	TRBJ2-2	-	TGTGCCAGCAGTTATTCGCCAGGGGGCCCACCAAACACCGGGGAGCTGTTTTTT	CASSYSPGGPPNTGELFF
TRBV10-3	-	TRBJ2-2	-	TGTGCCATCAGTGAAGGACAGGGAGGGACCGGGGAGCTGTTTTTT	CAISEGQGGTGELFF
TRBV5-6	-	TRBJ2-1	-	TGTGCCAGCAGCTTTGGCAGGGTACTTTCCTACAATGAGCAGTTCTTC	CASSFGRVLSYNEQFF
TRBV4-3	-	TRBJ2-7	-	TGCGCCAGCAGCCACCGGACAAAAGCGGCCTACGAGCAGTACTTC	CASSHRTKAAYEQYF
TRBV6-1	TRBD1	TRBJ1-4	-	TGTGCCAGCAGTGACGGACAGGGGGCGCGTGAAAAACTGTTTTTT	CASSDGQGAREKLFF
TRBV5-1	TRBD1	TRBJ2-1	-	TGCGCCAGCAGACAGGGGGATGAGCAGTTCTTC	CASRQGDEQFF
TRBV27	TRBD1	TRBJ1-2	-	TGTGCCAGCAGTCAATCCGGGACAGGGAGGTTCTATGGCTACACCTTC	CASSQSGTGRFYGYTF
TRBV2	TRBD2	TRBJ2-1	-	TGTGCCAGCAGTGGGCTAGCGGTATACAATGAGCAGTTCTTC	CASSGLAVYNEQFF
TRBV7-9	-	TRBJ2-5	-	TGTGCCAGCAGCTTTGGACAGCGAAAGCAAGAGACCCAGTACTTC	CASSFGQRKQETQYF
TRBV2	-	TRBJ2-2	-	TGTGCCAGCAGTGAATGGGGGCGGAAGTGGACCGGGGAGCTGTTTTTT	CASSEWGRKWTGELFF